This entry features one TCR beta chain sequence. As yet, its antigen is unknown. The CDR3 sequence is 14 residues long. V shed 5 bases and J 2 bases; nucleotides not matched to a gene: 5. Germline lookup yields CDR1 MDHEN and CDR2 SYDVKM. The data belong to a study of cytomegalovirus exposure and HLA in healthy donors. Overall study findings and caveats: Later analysis associated a missense DCLRE1C variant with TCR beta V- and J-gene trimming. Using a false discovery rate of 0.05, a later analysis showed that approximately 16,000 TCR beta sequences were associated with HLA alleles.

The PCR used 60 Vbeta and 13 Jbeta primers. Profiling relied on immunoSEQ multiplex PCR, and the TCRdb table lists in-frame clones only, not all of them. The data contain about 200,000 clones, around 85% of them singletons. The specimen was PBMCs. The source is a man aged 45-60 years in good health and CMV-seronegative. The V call is TRBV28, the J call TRBJ2-7, with 8 bases fitting TRBD2. The DNA for the CDR3 is TGTGCCAGCAGTCCCGGGACTAGACCCTACGAGCAGTACTTC. As protein: CASSPGTRPYEQYF.